Each of the 5 T cell receptor beta chains below was sequenced from the same sample in a study of CD8+ T cells in alopecia areata. Following extraction, RNA underwent reverse transcription to cDNA, which served as the sequencing template. Assay: immunoSEQ multiplex PCR; the TCRdb copy retains only in-frame clones and omits some. Recorded here are about 270,000 clones, none singletons. Cutaneous lymph node cells were pooled, and they were sorted using CD4, CD8alpha, NKG2D, NKG2ACE and other markers. The sequenced material came from CD4+ T cells sorted from a lymph node. These receptors were taken from a C3H/HeJ mouse with alopecia areata. This strain has MHC haplotype H2-k.

As regards this clone: Gene names and germline refer to mouse. The observed sequence ends 4 residues before the CDR3 terminus, with the missing tail filled in from the germline J gene. The chain joins TRBV3 to TRBJ2-4; 10 bases line up with TRBD2. This CDR3 contains 19 residues. The trim removed 5 bases at V and 0 bases at J, leaving 14 bases unmatched. CDR1 is SNHLY, CDR2 FYNGKV, per germline (reference sequence). The CDR3 DNA, read in part, is TGTGCCAGCAGCCTAGAATCGCCCCGGGACTGGGGTAGTCAAAAC. Its translation is CASSLESPRDWGSQN. The full CDR3 protein is CASSLESPRDWGSQNTLYF.

This clone was picked up a small number of times. Here the gene names and germline are mouse. The CDR3 end lies 4 residues beyond the end of the read and is filled in from the germline J gene. This chain uses TRBV5 with TRBJ2-2, with 10 bases aligning to TRBD2. This CDR3 is built from 18 residues. V shed 4 bases, J shed 2 bases, and the junction held 10 bases outside the gene matches. The germline V gene has CDR1 LGHNA and CDR2 YNLKQL (reference sequence). Incomplete CDR3 DNA: TGTGCCAGCAGCCCTCTACTGACTGGGGGGAGGAACACCGGG. Its translation: CASSPLLTGGRNTG. The CDR3 as a whole reads CASSPLLTGGRNTGQLYF.

Note on this clone: Gene names refer to mouse genes. CDR3 DNA (partial): TGTGCCAGCAGCCAAGGGACAGGGGGCGGGAATTCGCCC. Encoded protein: CASSQGTGGGNSP. The entire CDR3 sequence reads CASSQGTGGGNSPLYF. V gene TRBV5 combines with J gene TRBJ1-6, with 11 bases fitting TRBD1. Read sequence stops 3 residues before the CDR3 end, and the germline J gene provides the missing end. TRBJ1-6 is placed among ORFs of uncertain function. Germline V CDR1 and CDR2: LGHNA, YNLKQL (reference sequence). The V segment lost 1 base and the J segment 7 bases; nucleotides outside the gene matches: 3. This CDR3 contains 16 residues.

As concerns this clone: A read error may produce the germline difference seen at one junction end. The gene names here belong to mouse. The read terminates 4 residues ahead of where the CDR3 ends, so the germline J gene completes it. The rearrangement links TRBV13-3 to TRBJ2-7, with TRBD2 identical over 12 bases. The CDR3 runs 16 residues. Germline V gene lookup returns CDR1 NNHDY and CDR2 SYVADS. This CDR3 reads CASSDGLGGSSYEQYF. The CDR3 bases that were read are TGTGCCAGCAGCGATGGACTGGGGGGGAGCTCCTAT.

In the case of this clone: The gene names given are mouse names. The CDR3 end lies 4 residues beyond the end of the read and is filled in from the germline J gene. The chain joins TRBV1 to TRBJ2-7; D is ambiguous. The CDR3 totals 15 residues. Per the germline V gene, CDR1 is NSQYPW and CDR2 is LRSPGD (reference sequence). Trimming removed 0 bases from V and 0 bases from J, with 9 bases in between. The covered CDR3 bases are TGCACCTGCAGTGCAGATCTCCAGAGCTCCTAT. Residues: CTCSADLQSSY. The whole CDR3 sequence reads CTCSADLQSSYEQYF.